This entry features one T cell receptor (beta chain) sequence. What it binds is unknown. Assay used: immunoSEQ multiplex PCR; TCRdb lists only in-frame clones, some missing. This sample has approximately 28,000 clones, with around 94% found just once. The CDR3 consists of 15 residues. Germline loops: CDR1 PRHDT, CDR2 FYEKMQ (reference sequence). The V and J ends lost 4 bases and 1 base respectively, with 13 bases between them. This sample was included in a study of graft-versus-host responses after intestinal transplantation. Study in general: Every recipient underwent anti-thymocyte globulin induction, then tacrolimus and steroids for three to four years.

Findings and caveats of the study: There was an association between peak levels of circulating GvH clones and early post-transplant HvG declines.

This chain connects TRBV13 to TRBJ1-1, with D possibly being TRBD1 (6 bases). The receptor was isolated from a human patient who received an intestinal transplant, so some T cells may come from the graft donor. The sequenced sample was PBMCs, obtained about 62 days after intestinal transplant. The CDR3 coding sequence is TGTGCCAGCAGCTCCCGGGACACCTCGAACACTGAAGCTTTCTTT. This translates into CASSSRDTSNTEAFF. The full variable domain, in which reference TRBV13 and TRBJ1-1 provide the parts outside the CDR3, is AAGVIQSPRHLIKEKRETATLKCYPIPRHDTVYWYQQGPGQDPQFLISFYEKMQSDKGSIPDRFSAQQFSDYHSELNMSSLELGDSALYFCASSSRDTSNTEAFFGQGTRLTVV.